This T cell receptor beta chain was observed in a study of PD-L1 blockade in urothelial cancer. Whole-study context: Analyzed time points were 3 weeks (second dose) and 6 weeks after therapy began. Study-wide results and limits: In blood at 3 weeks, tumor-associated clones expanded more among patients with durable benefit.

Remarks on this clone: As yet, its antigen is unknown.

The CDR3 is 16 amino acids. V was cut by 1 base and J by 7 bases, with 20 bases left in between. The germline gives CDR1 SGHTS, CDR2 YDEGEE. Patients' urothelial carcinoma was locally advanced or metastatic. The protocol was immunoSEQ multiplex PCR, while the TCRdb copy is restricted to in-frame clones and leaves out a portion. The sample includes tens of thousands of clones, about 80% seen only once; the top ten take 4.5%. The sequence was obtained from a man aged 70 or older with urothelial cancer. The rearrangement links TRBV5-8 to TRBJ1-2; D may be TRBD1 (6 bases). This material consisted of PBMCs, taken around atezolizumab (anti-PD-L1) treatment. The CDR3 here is CASSLSGRGRDFGYTF. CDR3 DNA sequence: TGTGCCAGCAGCTTGTCGGGCAGGGGAAGAGATTTTGGCTACACCTTC.